The present T cell receptor (beta chain) was sequenced within a study of Graves' ophthalmopathy and Graves' hyperthyroidism. Investigators amplified TCR beta CDR3 regions from RNA transcripts. RT-PCR with HTBI primers came first, then second-round multiplex PCR. TCRdb re-called the multiplex PCR reads through MiXCR, storing one row per CDR3 protein. The sample records 680,000 or so distinct CDR3 sequences, about a fifth being singletons. This clonotype showed up many times. The origin of this receptor is a woman between 18 and 30 years old with stable Graves' hyperthyroidism. Some clones in this sample may be carry-over from other donors' samples. What was sequenced was peripheral blood.

CDR3 sequence reads: CASSSPGRMFYEQYF. CDR3 in DNA: TGTGCCAGCAGTTCCCCTGGCAGGATGTTCTACGAGCAGTACTTC. J is TRBJ2-7 and V is TRBV6-2 or TRBV6-3; D unresolved. Trimming removed 4 bases at V and 3 bases at J, with 16 bases between. The germline CDR1 and CDR2 sequences are MNHEY and SVGEGT. The CDR3 loop spans 15 amino acids.